This TCR beta chain stems from a study of blood T cell repertoires in COVID-19. Study information: Material from acute and convalescent COVID-19 was sourced from the United States, Italy and Spain. PBMCs, B-cell-depleted T cells, or T cells provided the cDNA or gDNA that made up the material.

V shed 4 bases, J shed 2 bases, and the junction held 4 bases outside the gene matches. The germline CDR1 and CDR2 sequences are KGHDR and SFDVKD. The CDR3 totals 15 residues. Under the authors' procedure: By means of reference gene primer amplification, nucleated cell counts were estimated. Produced via immunoSEQ multiplex PCR; TCRdb's table is partial and in-frame only. That table is the source of V, J and clone size, and D and trimming were worked out from the DNA. The sample includes approximately 170,000 clones, 83% of them seen just once. The chain joins TRBV24-1 to TRBJ1-5, with 7 bases aligning to TRBD1. The receptor was derived from a woman older than 75 with acute or convalescent COVID-19. Sequences were obtained from peripheral blood. CDR3 sequence (DNA): TGTGCCACCAGTGACTCTACAGGGGGCAATCAGCCCCAGCATTTT. This sequence encodes CATSDSTGGNQPQHF.